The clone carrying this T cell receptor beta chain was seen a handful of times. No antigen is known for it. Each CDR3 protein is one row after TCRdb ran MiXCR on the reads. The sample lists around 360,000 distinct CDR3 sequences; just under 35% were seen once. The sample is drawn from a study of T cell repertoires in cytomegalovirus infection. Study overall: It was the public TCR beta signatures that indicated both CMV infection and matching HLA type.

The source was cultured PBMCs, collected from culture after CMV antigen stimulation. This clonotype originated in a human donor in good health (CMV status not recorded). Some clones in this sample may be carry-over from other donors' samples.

In nucleotides, the CDR3 is TGTGCCAGCAGTTTATTGAAGGGACTAGCGGGACAAGAGACCCAGTACTTC. Translation: CASSLLKGLAGQETQYF. The chain is built from TRBV27 and TRBJ2-5; 13 nucleotides align to TRBD2. CDR3 length equals 17 residues. Per the germline V gene, CDR1 is MNHEY and CDR2 is SMNVEV (reference sequence). The V and J ends lost 1 base and 2 bases, in that order; junction bases with no gene match: 4.